This T cell receptor beta chain was found in a study of cytomegalovirus exposure and HLA in healthy donors. Study information: In an early release, HLA-typed donors contributed 77 million or so unique TCR sequences.

The PCR had 60 Vbeta and 13 Jbeta primers. Clones were read by immunoSEQ multiplex PCR, and TCRdb kept only the in-frame ones, dropping some. The table shows 150,000 or so clones, with approximately 80% occurring only once. Per germline, CDR1 SGDLS and CDR2 YYNGEE. CDR3 length: 12 amino acids. The germline V and J ends were trimmed by 3 bases and 7 bases, with 7 bases remaining between them. Sequences were obtained from PBMCs. The V gene is TRBV9, the J gene TRBJ2-2; no reliable D call. This sequence originates from a male donor in good health and CMV-seronegative. Here the CDR3 reads CASSADFGELFF. DNA for the CDR3: TGTGCCAGCAGCGCCGACTTCGGGGAGCTGTTTTTT.